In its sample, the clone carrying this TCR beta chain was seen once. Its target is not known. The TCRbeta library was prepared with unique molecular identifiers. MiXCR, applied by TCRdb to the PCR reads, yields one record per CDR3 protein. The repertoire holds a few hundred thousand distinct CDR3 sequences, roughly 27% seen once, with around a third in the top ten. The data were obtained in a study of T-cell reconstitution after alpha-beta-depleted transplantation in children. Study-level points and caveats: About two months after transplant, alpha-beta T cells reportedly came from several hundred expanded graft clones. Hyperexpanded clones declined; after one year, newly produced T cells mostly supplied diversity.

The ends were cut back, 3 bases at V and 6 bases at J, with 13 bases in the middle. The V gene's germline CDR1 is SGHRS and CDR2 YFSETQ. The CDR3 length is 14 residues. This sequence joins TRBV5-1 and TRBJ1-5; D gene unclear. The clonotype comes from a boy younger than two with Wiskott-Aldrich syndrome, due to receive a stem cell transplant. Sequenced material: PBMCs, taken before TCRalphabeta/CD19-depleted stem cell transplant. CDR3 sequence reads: CASSSGVGGQPQHF. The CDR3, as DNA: TGCGCCAGCAGCTCCGGAGTTGGAGGTCAGCCCCAGCATTTT. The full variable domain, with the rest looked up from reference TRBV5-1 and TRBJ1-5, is KAGVTQTPRYLIKTRGQQVTLSCSPISGHRSVSWYQQTPGQGLQFLFEYFSETQRNKGNFPGRFSGRQFSNSRSEMNVSTLELGDSALYLCASSSGVGGQPQHFGDGTRLSIL.